This is a list of T cell receptor beta chains from one sample in a study of blood T cell repertoires in COVID-19. Repertoires were generated with immunoSEQ multiplex PCR, while TCRdb's copy carries only in-frame clones and drops some. Counted here are roughly 70,000 clones, around 90% occurring once; the ten biggest clones make up roughly 6.8%. Sequencing used peripheral blood. The source of these receptors is a woman older than 75 with active COVID-19. Both conserved end residues are trimmed from each CDR3.

v_gene	len	CDR3aa
TRBV21-1	13	ASSKALKTGSEAF
TRBV7-6	11	ASSLDPRGLAF
TRBV5-6	11	ASSGAVSYEQY
TRBV28	11	ASRTANTGELF
TRBV7-8	11	ASSREPNTEAF
TRBV29-1	9	SVGAHYEQY
TRBV6-2/TRBV6-3	12	ASSTGGAGSEQY
TRBV28	11	ASSLSGNYGYT
TRBV28	13	ASSALLGAPTEAF
TRBV10-3	13	AISETSGGTDTQY